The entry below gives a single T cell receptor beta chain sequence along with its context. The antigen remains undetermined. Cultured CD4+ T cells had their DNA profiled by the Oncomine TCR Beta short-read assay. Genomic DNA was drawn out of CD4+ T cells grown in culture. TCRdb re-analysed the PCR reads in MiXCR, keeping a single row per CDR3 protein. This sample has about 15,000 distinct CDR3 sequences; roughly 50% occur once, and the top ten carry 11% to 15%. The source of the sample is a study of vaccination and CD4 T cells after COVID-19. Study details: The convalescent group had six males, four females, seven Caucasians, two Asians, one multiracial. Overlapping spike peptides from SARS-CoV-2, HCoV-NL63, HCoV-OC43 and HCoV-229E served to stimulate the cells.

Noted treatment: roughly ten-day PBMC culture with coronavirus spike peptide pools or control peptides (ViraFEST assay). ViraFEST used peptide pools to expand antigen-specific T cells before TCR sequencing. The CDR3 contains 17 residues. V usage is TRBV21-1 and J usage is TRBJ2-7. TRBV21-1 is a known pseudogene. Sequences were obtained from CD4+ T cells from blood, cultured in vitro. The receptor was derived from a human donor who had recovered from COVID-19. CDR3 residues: CASSKSSGLKFVYEQYF. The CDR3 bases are TGTGCCAGCAGCAAGAGTTCGGGTCTAAAATTCGTATACGAGCAGTACTTC.